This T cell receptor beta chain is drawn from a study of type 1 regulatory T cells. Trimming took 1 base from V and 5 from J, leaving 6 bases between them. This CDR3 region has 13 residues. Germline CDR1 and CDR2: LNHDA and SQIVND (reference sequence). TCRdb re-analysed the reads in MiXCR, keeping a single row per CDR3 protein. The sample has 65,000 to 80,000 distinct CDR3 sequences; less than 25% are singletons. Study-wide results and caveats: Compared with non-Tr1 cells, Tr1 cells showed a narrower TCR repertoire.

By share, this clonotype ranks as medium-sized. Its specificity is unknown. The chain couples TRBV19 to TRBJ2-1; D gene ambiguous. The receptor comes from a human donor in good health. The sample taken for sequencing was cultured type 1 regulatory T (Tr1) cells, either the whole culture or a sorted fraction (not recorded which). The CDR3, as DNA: TGTGCCAGTAGTATAGGCAGTAACAATGAGCAGTTCTTC. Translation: CASSIGSNNEQFF. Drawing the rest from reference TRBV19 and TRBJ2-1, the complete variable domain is DGGITQSPKYLFRKEGQNVTLSCEQNLNHDAMYWYRQDPGQGLRLIYYSQIVNDFQKGDIAEGYSVSREKKESFPLTVTSAQKNPTAFYLCASSIGSNNEQFFGPGTRLTVL.